This TCR beta chain was identified in a study of CD8 T cells in Susac syndrome. RNA in amounts of roughly 0.5 to 1 ug was reverse transcribed with random hexamers. TCRdb reprocessed the immunoSEQ multiplex PCR reads via MiXCR and lists one record per CDR3 protein. The sample holds about 90,000 distinct CDR3 sequences, just under 95% seen once. The J segment lost 5 bases and the V segment lost 0 bases, leaving 8 bases of the junction unmatched. The CDR3 consists of 16 residues. Germline values: CDR1 SGHDT, CDR2 YYEEEE. The chain carries TRBV5-6 and TRBJ2-5; 9 bases agree with TRBD1. Input material: CD8+ T cells from PBMCs. The receptor was derived from a human donor in good health. The CDR3 sequence: CASSLGGTGRKETQYF. The DNA of the CDR3 is TGTGCCAGCAGCTTGGGGGGGACAGGGAGAAAGGAGACCCAGTACTTC.